This passage covers 22 T cell receptor beta chains from one sample sequenced in a study of T cells in Graves' hyperthyroidism and ophthalmopathy. Amplification yielded TCR beta CDR3 regions, with RNA transcripts as the source. HTBI primers were employed in a first-round RT-PCR of the TCR CDR3. TCRdb ran MiXCR on the multiplex PCR reads and lists one entry per CDR3 protein. Of about 640,000 distinct CDR3 sequences listed, roughly 20% are singletons. Material for sequencing was blood. The receptors here all came from a man younger than 45 with Graves' ophthalmopathy.

This clonotype was detected many times. The rearrangement uses TRBV11-2 and TRBJ2-2; 7 nucleotides align to TRBD1. In germline, CDR1 is SGHAT, CDR2 FQNNGV. This CDR3 contains 16 residues. After removal of 4 bases from V and 0 bases from J, the junction contained 5 bases not matched to a gene. The CDR3 is CASSSQTGSNTGELFF. The DNA for the CDR3 is TGTGCCAGCAGCTCTCAGACAGGGTCGAACACCGGGGAGCTGTTTTTT. Based on the CDR3 plus reference TRBV11-2 and TRBJ2-2, the full variable domain is EAGVAQSPRYKIIEKRQSVAFWCNPISGHATLYWYQQILGQGPKLLIQFQNNGVVDDSQLPKDRFSAERLKGVDSTLKIQPAKLEDSAVYLCASSSQTGSNTGELFFGEGSRLTVL.

CDR3 region: CASMDGGQTNEKLFF. CDR3 nucleotides: TGTGCCAGCATGGATGGGGGGCAGACTAATGAAAAACTGTTTTTT. The chain joins TRBV12-3 or TRBV12-4 to TRBJ1-4; D is possibly TRBD1 (6 bases). The V end was cut by 7 bases, the J end by 2 bases, with 14 bases between. The CDR3 contains 15 residues.

The chain is built from TRBV19 and TRBJ1-1; D is perhaps TRBD1 (5 bases). From germline, CDR1 is LNHDA and CDR2 SQIVND (reference sequence). V was trimmed by 3 bases and J by 5 bases, leaving 10 bases between them. This CDR3 region has 13 residues. CDR3 DNA: TGTGCCAGTAGTATGGGGGTGGGGACTGAAGCTTTCTTT. Translation: CASSMGVGTEAFF.

This clonotype was seen ten or more times. The chain combines TRBV11-2 with TRBJ2-5; 7 bases line up with TRBD2. The CDR3 has 14 amino acids. CDR1 is SGHAT and CDR2 is FQNNGV in the germline V gene. Trimming cost V 5 bases and J 5 bases; bases outside gene matches: 8. CDR3 bases: TGTGCCAGCAGCAAAACGGGGGGACGGGAGACCCAGTACTTC. Amino acids: CASSKTGGRETQYF.

This clonotype came up a few times. The chain employs TRBV12-3 or TRBV12-4 and TRBJ2-1; 9 positions match TRBD1. With V trimmed by 3 bases and J by 8 bases, 8 bases remained unmatched. The CDR3 covers 15 residues. This CDR3 is CASSFAGQGTHEQFF. In DNA, the CDR3 is TGTGCCAGCAGTTTCGCGGGACAGGGTACCCATGAGCAGTTCTTC.

This clonotype was seen at least ten times. The V call is TRBV27, the J call TRBJ2-5; 16 nucleotides align to TRBD2. There are 18 residues in the CDR3. Trimming cost V 5 bases and J 2 bases; bases outside gene matches: 8. CDR1 and CDR2 from the germline V gene are MNHEY and SMNVEV (reference sequence). The CDR3 bases are TGTGCCAGCAGTATACCGGGACTAGCGGGAGGGATTCAAGAGACCCAGTACTTC. Residues: CASSIPGLAGGIQETQYF.

This clonotype occurred many times. The chain carries TRBV7-2 and TRBJ2-4, with a tentative D call TRBD2 (6 bases). Per germline, CDR1 SGHTA and CDR2 FQGNSA. The CDR3 runs 12 residues. Deletions cut 3 bases from V and 8 bases from J, with 8 bases between. The CDR3 DNA reads TGTGCCAGCAGCTTCCCGGGGGACATTCAGTACTTC. This translates into CASSFPGDIQYF.

In this sample, this clonotype turned up many times. The genes are TRBV2 and TRBJ1-1; TRBD1 matches 12 bases. V shed 7 bases, J shed 4 bases, and the junction held 10 bases outside the gene matches. The CDR3 extends over 16 amino acids. CDR1 and CDR2 from the germline V gene are SNHLY and FYNNEI. CDR3 residues: CASTSRWDRGPTEAFF. The CDR3 bases are TGTGCCAGCACCTCAAGGTGGGACAGGGGGCCCACTGAAGCTTTCTTT.

Only a few counts were recorded for this clonotype. The chain has TRBV28 and TRBJ2-7; D may be TRBD1 (7 bases). V dropped 6 bases and J dropped 2 bases, with 14 bases sitting between them. CDR3 length equals 14 residues. Germline CDR1 MDHEN, CDR2 SYDVKM. CDR3 in amino acids: CASSRGTATYEQYF. The CDR3 DNA reads as TGTGCCAGCAGCCGCGGGACAGCCACCTACGAGCAGTACTTC.

This clonotype was picked up many times. This chain joins TRBV6-1 and TRBJ2-1; 7 bases map to TRBD2. J was trimmed by 6 bases and V by 1 base; bases with no gene match: 3. The CDR3 extends over 14 amino acids. Germline V gene lookup returns CDR1 MNHNS and CDR2 SASEGT. The CDR3 loop reads CASSEGGGLNEQFF. The CDR3 region has the DNA TGTGCCAGCAGTGAAGGGGGAGGGCTCAATGAGCAGTTCTTC.

The rearrangement links TRBV28 to TRBJ2-7; 14 bases fit TRBD2. Germline-derived CDR1 and CDR2 are MDHEN and SYDVKM. Losses at the gene ends were 7 bases for V and 6 bases for J; bases not matched to a gene: 5. The CDR3 consists of 14 residues. The DNA for the CDR3 is TGTGCCAGCACCTCTGGGACTAGCGGGAGCGAGCAGTACTTC. Amino acid sequence: CASTSGTSGSEQYF. Together with reference TRBV28 and TRBJ2-7, the CDR3 gives the full variable domain: DVKVTQSSRYLVKRTGEKVFLECVQDMDHENMFWYRQDPGLGLRLIYFSYDVKMKEKGDIPEGYSVSREKKERFSLILESASTNQTSMYLCASTSGTSGSEQYFGPGTRLTVT.

This clonotype was detected many times. The rearrangement joins TRBV5-5 to TRBJ1-1; TRBD1 is a possible D gene (5 bases). Germline V lookup: CDR1 SGHKS, CDR2 YYEKEE (reference sequence). The CDR3 has 15 amino acids. V was cut by 4 bases and J by 0 bases, with 13 bases left in between. The CDR3 spells CASSVGPSLNTEAFF. The CDR3 DNA follows: TGTGCCAGCAGCGTGGGACCGAGCTTGAACACTGAAGCTTTCTTT.

This clonotype was seen a handful of times. The genes are TRBV5-1 and TRBJ2-5; 10 nucleotides align to TRBD2. Germline V gives CDR1 SGHRS, CDR2 YFSETQ. The CDR3 is made up of 14 amino acids. The J segment lost 5 bases and the V segment lost 2 bases, leaving 3 bases of the junction unmatched. CDR3 nucleotides: TGCGCCAGCAGCTTTAGCGGGAGGATGGAGACCCAGTACTTC. Its protein product is CASSFSGRMETQYF.

This clonotype showed up many times. The chain is built from TRBV28 and TRBJ2-1; no clear D gene. The CDR3 loop spans 15 amino acids. The ends were cut back, 2 bases at V and 0 bases at J, with 8 bases in the middle. Germline V gene data show CDR1 as MDHEN and CDR2 as SYDVKM. CDR3 bases: TGTGCCAGCAGTTTAGGGTCTCTCTCCTACAATGAGCAGTTCTTC. This translates into CASSLGSLSYNEQFF. The full variable domain, its missing parts supplied by reference TRBV28 and TRBJ2-1, is DVKVTQSSRYLVKRTGEKVFLECVQDMDHENMFWYRQDPGLGLRLIYFSYDVKMKEKGDIPEGYSVSREKKERFSLILESASTNQTSMYLCASSLGSLSYNEQFFGPGTRLTVL.

The V and J genes are TRBV30 and TRBJ1-5; D perhaps matches TRBD1 (6 bases). The CDR3 has 15 amino acids. Trimming left V 0 bases short and J 2 bases short, with 11 bases between. Germline CDR1 GTSNPN, CDR2 SVGIG (reference sequence). The CDR3 nucleotides are TGTGCCTGGAGTGTACAGGGTCGCGGCAATCAGCCCCAGCATTTT. Amino acids: CAWSVQGRGNQPQHF. Supplemented by reference TRBV30 and TRBJ1-5, the full variable domain reads SQTIHQWPATLVQPVGSPLSLECTVEGTSNPNLYWYRQAAGRGLQLLFYSVGIGQISSEVPQNLSASRPQDRQFILSSKKLLLSDSGFYLCAWSVQGRGNQPQHFGDGTRLSIL.

This clonotype turned up a few times. V gene TRBV7-9 combines with J gene TRBJ2-2; 8 nucleotides line up with TRBD2. With V trimmed by 3 bases and J by 4 bases, 4 bases remained unmatched. The CDR3 runs 15 residues. Germline CDR1 reads SEHNR; CDR2 reads FQNEAQ (reference sequence). The CDR3 here is CASSFTSGGTGELFF. The CDR3 DNA follows: TGTGCCAGCAGCTTTACTAGCGGAGGCACCGGGGAGCTGTTTTTT.

The chain carries TRBV30 and TRBJ1-1; D uncertain. Germline lookup yields CDR1 GTSNPN and CDR2 SVGIG (reference sequence). V gave up 3 bases and J gave up 0 bases, with 8 bases separating them. CDR3 size: 13 residues. CDR3 coding DNA: TGTGCCTGGAGGTATACAGTGAACACTGAAGCTTTCTTT. It encodes CAWRYTVNTEAFF.

The chain joins TRBV12-3 or TRBV12-4 to TRBJ2-2; D unresolved. V was shortened by 4 bases and J by 6 bases, with 3 bases between the two germline ends. The CDR3 runs to 11 residues. CDR3 region: CASSSPGELFF. As DNA, the CDR3 is TGTGCCAGCAGTTCCCCCGGGGAGCTGTTTTTT.

This clonotype was counted a few times. This chain joins TRBV6-1 and TRBJ1-6, with D perhaps TRBD1 (6 bases). Germline CDR1 and CDR2: MNHNS and SASEGT. V lost 6 bases, J lost 3 bases, and 9 bases lay in between. The CDR3 contains 14 residues. The CDR3, as DNA: TGTGCCAGCAGCGGGGGCAACTATAATTCACCCCTCCACTTT. Its translation is CASSGGNYNSPLHF.

The sample holds many counts of this clonotype. The chain carries TRBV2 and TRBJ2-3; a possible D gene is TRBD2 (6 bases). CDR3 length equals 16 residues. Between the trimmed V and J ends, which lost 6 bases and 6 bases, there was a span of 22 bases. The germline V gene has CDR1 SNHLY and CDR2 FYNNEI. CDR3 DNA sequence: TGTGCCAGCAGGGCTAGCGACCCGTTCCCCCCGGATACGCAGTATTTT. It translates to CASRASDPFPPDTQYF.

This clonotype appeared many times. This sequence joins TRBV6-1 and TRBJ1-5, with D tentatively TRBD1 (6 bases). The CDR3 runs 15 residues. V shed 5 bases and J shed 0 bases, with 11 bases lying between them. Per the germline V gene, CDR1 is MNHNS and CDR2 is SASEGT. The CDR3 reads CASSTRQVSNQPQHF. For the CDR3, the DNA is TGTGCCAGCAGTACCCGACAGGTTAGCAATCAGCCCCAGCATTTT.

The chain is built from TRBV9 and TRBJ2-7; D unresolved. Germline V lookup: CDR1 SGDLS, CDR2 YYNGEE. CDR3 size: 12 residues. V lost 7 bases to trimming and J lost 4 bases, with 12 bases between them. CDR3 sequence reads: CASFKDSYEQYF. The DNA of the CDR3 is TGTGCCAGCTTTAAGGATAGTTACGAGCAGTACTTC.